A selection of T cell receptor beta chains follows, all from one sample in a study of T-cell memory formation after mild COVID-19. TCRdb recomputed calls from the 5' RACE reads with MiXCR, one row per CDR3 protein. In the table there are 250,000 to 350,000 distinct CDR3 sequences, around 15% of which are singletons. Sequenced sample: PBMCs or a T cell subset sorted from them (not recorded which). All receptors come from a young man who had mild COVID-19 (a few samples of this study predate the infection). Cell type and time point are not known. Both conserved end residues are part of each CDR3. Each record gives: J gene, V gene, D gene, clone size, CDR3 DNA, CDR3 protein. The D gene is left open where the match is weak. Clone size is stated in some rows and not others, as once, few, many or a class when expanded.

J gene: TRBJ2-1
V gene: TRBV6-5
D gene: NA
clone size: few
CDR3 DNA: TGTGCCAGCAGTGCTTGGGGGGCGATGGATGAGCAGTTCTTC
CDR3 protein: CASSAWGAMDEQFF

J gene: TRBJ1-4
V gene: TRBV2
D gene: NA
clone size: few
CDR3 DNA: TGTGCCAGCAAACGGGACGTACATAATGAAAAACTGTTTTTT
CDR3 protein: CASKRDVHNEKLFF

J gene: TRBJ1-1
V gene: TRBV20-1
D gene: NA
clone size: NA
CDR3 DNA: TGCAGTGTCGCGGGGGCCGGGGCTGAAGCTTTCTTT
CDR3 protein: CSVAGAGAEAFF

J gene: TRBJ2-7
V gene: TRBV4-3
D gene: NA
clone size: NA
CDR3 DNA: TGCGCCAGCAGCCCTAGCCCCGGGGACGGGTCCTACGAGCAGTACTTC
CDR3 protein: CASSPSPGDGSYEQYF

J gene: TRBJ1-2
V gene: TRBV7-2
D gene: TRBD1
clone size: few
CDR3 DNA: TGTGCCAGCAGCCCCAGACAGGGGCCCTATGGCTACACCTTC
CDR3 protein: CASSPRQGPYGYTF

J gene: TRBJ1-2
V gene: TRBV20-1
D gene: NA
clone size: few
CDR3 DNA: TGCAGTGCTAGAGATGGTGGCAGCCCTAACTATGGCTACACCTTC
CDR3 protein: CSARDGGSPNYGYTF

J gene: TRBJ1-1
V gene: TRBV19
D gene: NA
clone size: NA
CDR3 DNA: TGTGCCAGTAGTATTCTTGGTTTCACCACGGCTCAGAACACTGAAGCTTTCTTT
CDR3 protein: CASSILGFTTAQNTEAFF

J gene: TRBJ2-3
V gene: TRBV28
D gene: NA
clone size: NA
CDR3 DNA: TGTGCCGCCGCCAGCACCCTTTGGGCAGATACGCAGTATTTT
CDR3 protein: CAAASTLWADTQYF

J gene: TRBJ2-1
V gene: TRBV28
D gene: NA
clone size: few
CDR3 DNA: TGTGCCAGCAGTCCCGGGACTCCAACTTACAATGAGCAGTTCTTC
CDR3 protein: CASSPGTPTYNEQFF

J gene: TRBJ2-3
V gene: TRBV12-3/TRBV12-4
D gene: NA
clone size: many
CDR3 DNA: TGTGCCAGCAGCTTTCGCGGGGATACGCAGTATTTT
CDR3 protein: CASSFRGDTQYF

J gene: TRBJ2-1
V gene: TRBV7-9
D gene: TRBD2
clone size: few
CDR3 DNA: TGTGCCAGCAGCTTACCGGGACTAGACCATGAGCAGTTCTTC
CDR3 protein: CASSLPGLDHEQFF

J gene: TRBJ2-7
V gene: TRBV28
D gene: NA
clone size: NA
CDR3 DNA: TGTGCCAGCATGACACCCCGAGGCGAGCAGTACTTC
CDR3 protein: CASMTPRGEQYF

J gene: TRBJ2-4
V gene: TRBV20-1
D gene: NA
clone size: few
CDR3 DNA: TGCAGTGCTCCACCGTCCGGGACAAATCAGAACTTAGCCAAAAACATTCAGTACTTC
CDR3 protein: CSAPPSGTNQNLAKNIQYF

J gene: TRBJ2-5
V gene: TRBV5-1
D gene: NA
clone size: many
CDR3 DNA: TGCGCCAGCAGCGGACAGCAAGAGACCCAGTACTTC
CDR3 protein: CASSGQQETQYF

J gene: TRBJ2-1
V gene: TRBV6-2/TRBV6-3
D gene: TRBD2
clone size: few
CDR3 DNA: TGTGCCAGCAGTCTCGGGACTAGCGGGGGCTCCTACAATGAGCAGTTCTTC
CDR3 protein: CASSLGTSGGSYNEQFF

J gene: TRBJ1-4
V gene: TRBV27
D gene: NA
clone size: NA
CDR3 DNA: TGTGCCAGCACCGGGGACATTCGGGGCGAAAAACTGTTTTTT
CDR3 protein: CASTGDIRGEKLFF

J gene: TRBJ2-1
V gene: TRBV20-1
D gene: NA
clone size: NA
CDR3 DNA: TGCAGTGCTAGAGTCCTAGCTAATGAGCAGTTCTTC
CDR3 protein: CSARVLANEQFF

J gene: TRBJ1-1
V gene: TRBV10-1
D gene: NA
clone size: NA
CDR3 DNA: TGCGCCAGCAGTGAGTCGCTGAGGGGTAGCACTGAAGCTTTCTTT
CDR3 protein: CASSESLRGSTEAFF

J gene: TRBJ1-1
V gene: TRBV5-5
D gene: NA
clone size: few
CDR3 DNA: TGTGCCAGCAGCTTGGGGCCCCTAGGGACTGAAGCTTTCTTT
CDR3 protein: CASSLGPLGTEAFF

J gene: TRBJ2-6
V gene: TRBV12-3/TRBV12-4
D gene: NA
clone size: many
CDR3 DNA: TGTGCCAGCAGCCCCCCAGCGTTCGGGGCCAACGTCCTGACTTTC
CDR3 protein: CASSPPAFGANVLTF

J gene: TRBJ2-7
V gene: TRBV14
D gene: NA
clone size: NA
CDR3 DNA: TGTGCCAGCAGCCACGGGGGGCGACGCGGGACGGGATACTCCGAGCAGTACTTC
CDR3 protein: CASSHGGRRGTGYSEQYF

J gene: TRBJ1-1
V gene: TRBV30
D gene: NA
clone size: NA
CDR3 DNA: TGTGCCTGGAGTTTGCGACACCGGGGCACTGAAGCTTTCTTT
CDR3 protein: CAWSLRHRGTEAFF

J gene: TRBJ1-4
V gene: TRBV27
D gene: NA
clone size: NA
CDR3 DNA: TGTGCCAGCAGTATGACAGGTGCTAATGAAAAACTGTTTTTT
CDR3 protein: CASSMTGANEKLFF

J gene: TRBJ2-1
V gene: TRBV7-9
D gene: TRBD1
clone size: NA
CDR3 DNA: TGTGCCAGCAGCCTCAGGGGGCCTACACTCCATGAGCAGTTCTTC
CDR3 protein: CASSLRGPTLHEQFF

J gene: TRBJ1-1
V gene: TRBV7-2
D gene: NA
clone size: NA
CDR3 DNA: TGTGCCAGCAGCTTTATGACGCGTCCTAACACTGAAGCTTTCTTT
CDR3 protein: CASSFMTRPNTEAFF

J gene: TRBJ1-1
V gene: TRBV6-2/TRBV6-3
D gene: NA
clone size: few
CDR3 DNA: TGTGCCAGCAGCCTTGACAGGATTGAAGCTTTCTTT
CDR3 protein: CASSLDRIEAFF

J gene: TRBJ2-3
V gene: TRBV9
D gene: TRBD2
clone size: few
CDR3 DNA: TGTGCCAGCAGCCCTCGCGGACTAGTCGATACGCAGTATTTT
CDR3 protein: CASSPRGLVDTQYF

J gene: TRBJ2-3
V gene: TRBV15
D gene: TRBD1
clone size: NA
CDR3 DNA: TGTGCCACCAGCAGAGAACACGGGACAGGGCTCTTTTTT
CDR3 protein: CATSREHGTGLFF

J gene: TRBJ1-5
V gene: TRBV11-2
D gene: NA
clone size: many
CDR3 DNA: TGTGCCAGCAGCTTTCAGGGCGGCAATCAGCCCCAGCATTTT
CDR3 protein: CASSFQGGNQPQHF